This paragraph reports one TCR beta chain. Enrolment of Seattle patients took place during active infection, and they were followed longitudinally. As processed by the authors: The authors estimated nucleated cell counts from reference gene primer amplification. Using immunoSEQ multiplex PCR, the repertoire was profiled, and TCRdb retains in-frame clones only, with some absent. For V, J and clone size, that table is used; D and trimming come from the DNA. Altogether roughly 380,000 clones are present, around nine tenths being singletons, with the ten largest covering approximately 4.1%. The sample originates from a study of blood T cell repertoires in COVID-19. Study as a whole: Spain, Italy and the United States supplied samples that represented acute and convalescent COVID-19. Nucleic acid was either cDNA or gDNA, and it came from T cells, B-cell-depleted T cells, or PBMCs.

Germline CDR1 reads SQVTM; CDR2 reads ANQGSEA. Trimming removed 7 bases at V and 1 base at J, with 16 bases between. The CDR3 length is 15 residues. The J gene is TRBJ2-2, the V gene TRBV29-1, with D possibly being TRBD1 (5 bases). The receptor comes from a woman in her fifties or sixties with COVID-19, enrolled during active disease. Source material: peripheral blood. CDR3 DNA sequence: TGCAGCGCCTTAGGACACGCCGAGAACACCGGGGAGCTGTTTTTT. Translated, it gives CSALGHAENTGELFF.